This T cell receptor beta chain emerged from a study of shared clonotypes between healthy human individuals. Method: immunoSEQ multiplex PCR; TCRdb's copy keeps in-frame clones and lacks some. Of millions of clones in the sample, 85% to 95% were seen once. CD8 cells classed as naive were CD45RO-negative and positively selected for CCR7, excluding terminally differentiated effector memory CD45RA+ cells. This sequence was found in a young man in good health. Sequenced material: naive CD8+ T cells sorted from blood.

The CDR3 sequence is CASSLGGVSLPYEQYF. In DNA form, the CDR3 reads TGTGCCAGCAGCTTGGGAGGGGTCTCTCTCCCCTACGAGCAGTACTTC. The V gene is TRBV5-6, the J gene TRBJ2-7; D is tentatively TRBD1 or TRBD2 (5 bases each). This CDR3 has 16 residues. The V and J ends lost 0 bases and 2 bases respectively, with 15 bases between them. Germline V lookup: CDR1 SGHDT, CDR2 YYEEEE.